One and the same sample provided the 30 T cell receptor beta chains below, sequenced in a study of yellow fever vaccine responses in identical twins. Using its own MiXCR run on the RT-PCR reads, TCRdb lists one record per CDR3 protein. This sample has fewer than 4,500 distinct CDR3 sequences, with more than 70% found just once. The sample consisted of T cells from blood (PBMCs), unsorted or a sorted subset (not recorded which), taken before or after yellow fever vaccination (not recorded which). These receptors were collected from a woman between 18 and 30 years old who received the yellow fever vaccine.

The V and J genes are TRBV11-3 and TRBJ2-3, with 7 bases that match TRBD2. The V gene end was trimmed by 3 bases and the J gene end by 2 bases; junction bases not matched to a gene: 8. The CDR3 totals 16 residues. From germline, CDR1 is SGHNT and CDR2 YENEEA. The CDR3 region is CASSFLGLPSTDTQYF. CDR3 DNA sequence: TGTGCCAGCAGCTTTCTGGGACTACCCTCCACAGATACGCAGTATTTT.

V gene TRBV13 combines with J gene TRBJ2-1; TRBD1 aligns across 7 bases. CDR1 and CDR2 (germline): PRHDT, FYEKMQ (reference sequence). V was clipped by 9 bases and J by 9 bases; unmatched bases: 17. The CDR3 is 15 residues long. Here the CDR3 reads CASPGGPSRDGEQFF. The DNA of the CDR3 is TGTGCCAGTCCAGGGGGTCCCTCGAGGGATGGTGAGCAGTTCTTC.

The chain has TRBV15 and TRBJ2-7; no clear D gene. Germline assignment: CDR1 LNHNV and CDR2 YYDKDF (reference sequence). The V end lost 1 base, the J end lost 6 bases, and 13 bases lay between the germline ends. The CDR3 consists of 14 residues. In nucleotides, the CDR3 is TGTGCCACCAGCAGAGGAAGATGGGGATTCGAGCAGTACTTC. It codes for CATSRGRWGFEQYF.

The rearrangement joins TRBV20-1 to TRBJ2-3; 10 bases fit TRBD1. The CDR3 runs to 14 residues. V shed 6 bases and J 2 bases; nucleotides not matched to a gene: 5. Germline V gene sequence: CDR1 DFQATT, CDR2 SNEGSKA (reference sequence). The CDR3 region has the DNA TGCAGTGCCTGGGACAGGGGATCCACAGATACGCAGTATTTT. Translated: CSAWDRGSTDTQYF.

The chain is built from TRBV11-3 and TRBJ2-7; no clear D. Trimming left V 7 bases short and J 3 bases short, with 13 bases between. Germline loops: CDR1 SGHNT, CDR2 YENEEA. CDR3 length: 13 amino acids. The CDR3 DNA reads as TGTGCCAGCATGCATGAAGTTGTCTACGAGCAGTACTTC. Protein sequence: CASMHEVVYEQYF. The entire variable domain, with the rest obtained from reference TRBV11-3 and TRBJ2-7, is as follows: EAGVVQSPRYKIIEKKQPVAFWCNPISGHNTLYWYLQNLGQGPELLIRYENEEAVDDSQLPKDRFSAERLKGVDSTLKIQPAELGDSAVYLCASMHEVVYEQYFGPGTRLTVT.

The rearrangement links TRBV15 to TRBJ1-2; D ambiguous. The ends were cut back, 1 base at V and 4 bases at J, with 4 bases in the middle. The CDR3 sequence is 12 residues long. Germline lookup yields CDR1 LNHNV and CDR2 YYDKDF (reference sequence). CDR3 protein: CATSRVSYGYTF. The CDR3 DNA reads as TGTGCCACCAGCAGAGTGAGCTATGGCTACACCTTC.

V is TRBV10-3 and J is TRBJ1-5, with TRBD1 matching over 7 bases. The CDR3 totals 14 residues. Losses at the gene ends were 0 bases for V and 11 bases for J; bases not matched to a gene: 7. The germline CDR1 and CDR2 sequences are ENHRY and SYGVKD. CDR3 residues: CAISESAAQGAQHF. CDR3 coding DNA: TGTGCCATCAGTGAGTCTGCGGCCCAGGGGGCCCAGCATTTT.

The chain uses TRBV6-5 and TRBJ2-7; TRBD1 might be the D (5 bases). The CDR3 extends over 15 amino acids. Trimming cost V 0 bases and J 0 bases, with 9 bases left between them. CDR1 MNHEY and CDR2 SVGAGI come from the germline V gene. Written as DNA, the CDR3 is TGTGCCAGCAGTTACTCTACAGGTGGCTCCTACGAGCAGTACTTC. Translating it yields CASSYSTGGSYEQYF.

CDR3: CASSQKRIAGGRYEQFF. The CDR3 DNA reads as TGCGCCAGCAGCCAAAAGAGGATAGCGGGAGGCCGTTATGAGCAGTTCTTC. The chain joins TRBV4-3 to TRBJ2-1; 10 positions agree with TRBD2. There are 17 residues in the CDR3. Germline V CDR1 and CDR2: LGHNA, YSLEER. Trimming removed 2 bases from V and 8 bases from J; junction bases left unmatched: 12.

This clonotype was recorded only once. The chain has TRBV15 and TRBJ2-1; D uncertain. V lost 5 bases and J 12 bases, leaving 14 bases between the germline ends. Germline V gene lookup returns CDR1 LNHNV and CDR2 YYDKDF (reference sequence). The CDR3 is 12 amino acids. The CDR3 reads CATSPTSMVQFF. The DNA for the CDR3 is TGTGCCACCAGCCCAACCTCGATGGTGCAGTTCTTC.

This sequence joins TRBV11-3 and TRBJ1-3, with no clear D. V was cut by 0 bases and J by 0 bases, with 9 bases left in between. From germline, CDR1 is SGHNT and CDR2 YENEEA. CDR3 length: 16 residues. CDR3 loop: CASSLDTASSGNTIYF. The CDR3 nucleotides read TGTGCCAGCAGCTTAGATACCGCGAGCTCTGGAAACACCATATATTTT. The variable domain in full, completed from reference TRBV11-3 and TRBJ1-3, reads EAGVVQSPRYKIIEKKQPVAFWCNPISGHNTLYWYLQNLGQGPELLIRYENEEAVDDSQLPKDRFSAERLKGVDSTLKIQPAELGDSAVYLCASSLDTASSGNTIYFGEGSWLTVV.

CDR3 in DNA: TGTGCCAGCAGACGAACTAGCGGGAGTAATAACGAGCAGTACTTC. It is translated as CASRRTSGSNNEQYF. The rearrangement links TRBV11-3 to TRBJ2-7; 11 bases are a match to TRBD2. The CDR3 is 15 amino acids. J gave up 5 bases and V 6 bases, and 9 bases lay outside the gene matches. Germline loops: CDR1 SGHNT, CDR2 YENEEA.

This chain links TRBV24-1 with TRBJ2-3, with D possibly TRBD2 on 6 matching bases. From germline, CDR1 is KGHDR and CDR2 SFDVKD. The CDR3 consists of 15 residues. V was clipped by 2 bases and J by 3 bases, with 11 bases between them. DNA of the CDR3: TGTGCCACCAGTGATTATGCGGGGAGTACAGATACGCAGTATTTT. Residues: CATSDYAGSTDTQYF.

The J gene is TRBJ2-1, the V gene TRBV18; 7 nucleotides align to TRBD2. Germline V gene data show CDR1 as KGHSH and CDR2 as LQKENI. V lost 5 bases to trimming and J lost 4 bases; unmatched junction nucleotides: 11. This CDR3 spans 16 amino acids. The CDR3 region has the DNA TGTGCCAGCTCAGTCGGACTAGAGGGAGGTTACAATGAGCAGTTCTTC. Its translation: CASSVGLEGGYNEQFF.

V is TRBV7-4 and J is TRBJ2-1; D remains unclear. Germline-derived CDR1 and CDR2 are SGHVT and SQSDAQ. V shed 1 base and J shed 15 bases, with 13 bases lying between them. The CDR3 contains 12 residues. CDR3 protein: CASSLGRSARFF. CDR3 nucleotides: TGTGCCAGCAGCTTAGGACGGAGTGCCCGGTTCTTC.

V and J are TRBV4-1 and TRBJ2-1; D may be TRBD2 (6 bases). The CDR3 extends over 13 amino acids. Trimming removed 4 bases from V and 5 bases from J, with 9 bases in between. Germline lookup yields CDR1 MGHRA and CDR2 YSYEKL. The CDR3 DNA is TGCGCCAGCAGCCCCGGGAGCCACAATGAGCAGTTCTTC. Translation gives CASSPGSHNEQFF.

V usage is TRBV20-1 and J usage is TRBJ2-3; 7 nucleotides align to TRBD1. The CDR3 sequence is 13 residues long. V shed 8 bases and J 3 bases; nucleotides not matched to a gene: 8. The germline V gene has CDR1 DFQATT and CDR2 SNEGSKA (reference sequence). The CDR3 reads CSPKTGTTDTQYF. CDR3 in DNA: TGCAGTCCCAAGACAGGGACAACAGATACGCAGTATTTT.

The CDR3: CSARDPLAVNEQFF. The CDR3 region has the DNA TGCAGTGCTAGAGATCCACTAGCGGTCAATGAGCAGTTCTTC. The chain joins TRBV20-1 to TRBJ2-1, with 8 bases fitting TRBD2. V trimming: 0 bases; J trimming: 6 bases; junction bases outside the gene matches: 4. Germline V CDR1 and CDR2: DFQATT, SNEGSKA (reference sequence). CDR3 length equals 14 residues.

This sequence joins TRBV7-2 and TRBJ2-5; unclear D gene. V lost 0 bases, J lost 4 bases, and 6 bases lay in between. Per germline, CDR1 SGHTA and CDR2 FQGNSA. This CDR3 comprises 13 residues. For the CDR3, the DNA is TGTGCCAGCAGCTTAGCATATCGAGAGACCCAGTACTTC. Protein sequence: CASSLAYRETQYF.

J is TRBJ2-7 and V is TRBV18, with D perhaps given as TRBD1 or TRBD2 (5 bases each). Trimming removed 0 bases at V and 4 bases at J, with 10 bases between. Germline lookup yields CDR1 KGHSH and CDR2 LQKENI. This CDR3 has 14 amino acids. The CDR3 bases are TGTGCCAGCTCACCACCGGGGGTGGTTTACGAGCAGTACTTC. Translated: CASSPPGVVYEQYF.

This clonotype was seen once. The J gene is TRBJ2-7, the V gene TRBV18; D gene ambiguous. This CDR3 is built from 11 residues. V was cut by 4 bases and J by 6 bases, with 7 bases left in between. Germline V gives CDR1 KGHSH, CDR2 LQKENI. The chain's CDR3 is CASSRATEQYF. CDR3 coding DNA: TGTGCCAGCTCACGTGCCACCGAGCAGTACTTC.

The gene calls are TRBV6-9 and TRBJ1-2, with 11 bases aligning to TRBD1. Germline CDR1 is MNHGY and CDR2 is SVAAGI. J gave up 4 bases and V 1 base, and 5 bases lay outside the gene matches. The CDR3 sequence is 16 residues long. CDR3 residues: CASSYYRTGGGYGYTF. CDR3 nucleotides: TGTGCCAGCAGTTATTACCGGACAGGGGGCGGCTATGGCTACACCTTC.

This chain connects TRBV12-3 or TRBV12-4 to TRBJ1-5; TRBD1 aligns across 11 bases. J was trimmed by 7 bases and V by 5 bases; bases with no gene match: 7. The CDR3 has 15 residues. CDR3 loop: CASSTSRDRGQPQHF. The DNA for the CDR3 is TGTGCCAGCAGTACCTCCCGGGACAGGGGGCAGCCCCAGCATTTT.

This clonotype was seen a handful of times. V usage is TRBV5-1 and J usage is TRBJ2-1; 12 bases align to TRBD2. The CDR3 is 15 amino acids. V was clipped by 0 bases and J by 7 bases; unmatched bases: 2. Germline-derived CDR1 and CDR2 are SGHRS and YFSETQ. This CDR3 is CASSLASGRANEQFF. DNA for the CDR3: TGCGCCAGCAGCTTGGCTAGCGGGAGGGCGAATGAGCAGTTCTTC.

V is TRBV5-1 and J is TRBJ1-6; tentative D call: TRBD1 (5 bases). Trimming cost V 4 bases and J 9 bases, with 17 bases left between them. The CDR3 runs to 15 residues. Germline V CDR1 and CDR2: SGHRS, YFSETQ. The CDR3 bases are TGCGCCAGCAGCCCTGACGGGGGAGGCGGTTCACCCCTCCACTTT. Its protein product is CASSPDGGGGSPLHF.

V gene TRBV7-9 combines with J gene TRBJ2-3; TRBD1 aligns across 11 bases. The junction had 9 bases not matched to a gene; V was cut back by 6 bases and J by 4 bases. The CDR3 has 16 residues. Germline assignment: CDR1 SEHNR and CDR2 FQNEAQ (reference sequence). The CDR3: CASSSPGTGGPDTQYF. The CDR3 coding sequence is TGTGCCAGCAGTTCACCCGGGACAGGGGGTCCAGATACGCAGTATTTT.

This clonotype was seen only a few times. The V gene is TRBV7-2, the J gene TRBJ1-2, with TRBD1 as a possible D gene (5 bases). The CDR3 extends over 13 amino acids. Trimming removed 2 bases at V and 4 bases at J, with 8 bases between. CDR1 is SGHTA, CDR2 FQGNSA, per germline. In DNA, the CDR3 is TGTGCCAGCAGCTTAAAGGGGTCCTATGGCTACACCTTC. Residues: CASSLKGSYGYTF.

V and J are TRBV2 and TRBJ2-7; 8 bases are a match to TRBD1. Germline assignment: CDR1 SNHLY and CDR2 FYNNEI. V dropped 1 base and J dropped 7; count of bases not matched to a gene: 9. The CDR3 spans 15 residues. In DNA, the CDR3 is TGTGCCAGCAGTGAAGAGGGCAGGGGGCCGTTTGAGCAGTACTTC. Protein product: CASSEEGRGPFEQYF.

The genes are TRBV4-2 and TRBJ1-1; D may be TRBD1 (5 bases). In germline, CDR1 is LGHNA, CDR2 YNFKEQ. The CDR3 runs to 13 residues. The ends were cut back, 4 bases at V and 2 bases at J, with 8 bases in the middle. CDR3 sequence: CASSPQVNTEAFF. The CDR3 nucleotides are TGTGCCAGCAGCCCACAGGTTAACACTGAAGCTTTCTTT.

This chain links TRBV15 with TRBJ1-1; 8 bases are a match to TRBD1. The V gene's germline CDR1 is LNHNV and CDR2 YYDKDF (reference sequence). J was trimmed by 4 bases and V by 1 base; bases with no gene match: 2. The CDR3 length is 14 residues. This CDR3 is CATSRAGGSTEAFF. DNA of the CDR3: TGTGCCACCAGCAGAGCAGGGGGCTCCACTGAAGCTTTCTTT.